These 21 T cell receptor beta chains were sequenced from one sample in a study of T cells in Graves' hyperthyroidism and ophthalmopathy. The CDR3 regions of TCR beta were amplified from RNA transcripts. A set of HTBI primers served as the primers for a first-round RT-PCR of the TCR CDR3. TCRdb reprocessed the multiplex PCR reads with MiXCR, giving one entry per CDR3 protein. The sample shows 550,000 to 650,000 distinct CDR3 sequences, about 14% of them seen only once. The source material was blood. The receptors were gathered from a woman in her thirties or forties with Graves' hyperthyroidism.

Many counts were recorded for this clonotype. The chain recombines TRBV30 with TRBJ2-2; D is unclear. Germline assignment: CDR1 GTSNPN and CDR2 SVGIG (reference sequence). V was cut by 0 bases and J by 6 bases, with 8 bases left in between. The CDR3 consists of 13 residues. This CDR3 reads CAWSVGDSGELFF. The CDR3 DNA is TGTGCCTGGAGTGTTGGGGATTCCGGGGAGCTGTTTTTT.

This clonotype was counted ten times or more. This chain connects TRBV20-1 to TRBJ2-3; 12 bases align to TRBD2. From germline, CDR1 is DFQATT and CDR2 SNEGSKA (reference sequence). The CDR3 covers 15 residues. J gave up 6 bases and V 3 bases, and 7 bases lay outside the gene matches. CDR3 sequence reads: CSARNASGREDTQYF. The CDR3 nucleotides read TGCAGTGCTAGGAATGCTAGCGGGAGGGAGGATACGCAGTATTTT.

This clonotype was seen many times. The rearrangement uses TRBV28 and TRBJ2-3, with 7 bases aligning to TRBD1. V trimming: 7 bases; J trimming: 3 bases; junction bases outside the gene matches: 4. CDR1 MDHEN and CDR2 SYDVKM come from the germline V gene. The CDR3 is made up of 13 amino acids. The CDR3 spells CASTQTGTDTQYF. The CDR3 DNA sequence: TGTGCCAGCACCCAGACAGGGACAGATACGCAGTATTTT. Full variable domain (remainder filled in from reference TRBV28 and TRBJ2-3): DVKVTQSSRYLVKRTGEKVFLECVQDMDHENMFWYRQDPGLGLRLIYFSYDVKMKEKGDIPEGYSVSREKKERFSLILESASTNQTSMYLCASTQTGTDTQYFGPGTRLTVL.

This clonotype was recorded at least ten times. The chain combines TRBV28 with TRBJ1-1; tentatively, D is TRBD1 (6 bases). V was clipped by 3 bases and J by 1 base, with 18 bases between them. CDR1 is MDHEN, CDR2 SYDVKM, per germline. CDR3 length: 17 residues. This chain's CDR3 is CASSFLVAGHSNTEAFF. The CDR3 nucleotides read TGTGCCAGCAGTTTCTTAGTTGCGGGACATTCGAACACTGAAGCTTTCTTT.

This clonotype was counted ten times or more. V gene TRBV3-1 combines with J gene TRBJ2-7, with a weak D call TRBD2 (5 bases). Deletions cut 4 bases from V and 3 bases from J, with 10 bases between. The CDR3 has 13 residues. Germline V gene data show CDR1 as LGHDT and CDR2 as YNNKEL (reference sequence). CDR3 sequence reads: CASSRLSGYEQYF. The CDR3 DNA is TGTGCCAGCAGCCGACTAAGCGGCTACGAGCAGTACTTC.

With regard to this clonotype: A much larger clone sits a single nucleotide away, making a read error possible. V usage is TRBV2 and J usage is TRBJ2-7; D is undetermined. The CDR3 is 13 residues long. Germline-derived CDR1 and CDR2 are SNHLY and FYNNEI. V was clipped by 6 bases and J by 1 base, with 10 bases between them. The CDR3 reads CASRRQKSYEQYF. Here the CDR3 DNA reads TGTGCCAGCAGGAGACAAAAGTCCTACGAGCAGTACTTC.

This clonotype was observed at least ten times. The chain carries TRBV11-2 and TRBJ1-2, with 7 bases lining up with TRBD1. V was clipped by 4 bases and J by 4 bases; unmatched bases: 6. This CDR3 region has 14 residues. In germline, CDR1 is SGHAT, CDR2 FQNNGV. Written as DNA, the CDR3 is TGTGCCAGCAGCTGGCCCGGGACAGCCTATGGCTACACCTTC. It specifies CASSWPGTAYGYTF.

In the case of this clonotype: A much larger clone is a single base away; this may be a read error. The chain is built from TRBV2 and TRBJ1-4; 7 bases map to TRBD1. Germline V gene lookup returns CDR1 SNHLY and CDR2 FYNNEI. The CDR3 has 15 amino acids. In DNA, the CDR3 is TGTGCCAGCGGACAAACAGGGGCTGCTAATGGAAAACTGTTTTTT. Translation gives CASGQTGAANGKLFF. The complete variable domain, with remaining parts taken from reference TRBV2 and TRBJ1-4, reads EPEVTQTPSHQVTQMGQEVILRCVPISNHLYFYWYRQILGQKVEFLVSFYNNEISEKSEIFDDQFSVERPDGSNFTLKIRSTKLEDSAMYFCASGQTGAANGKLFFGSGTQLSVL.

This clonotype was picked up many times. In nucleotides, the CDR3 is TGTGCCAGCAGTTTACTTCCCCCGGGTACGGGCTATGGCTACACCTTC. The encoded protein is CASSLLPPGTGYGYTF. The chain links TRBV27 to TRBJ1-2; D not certain. This CDR3 comprises 16 residues. V lost 2 bases and J lost 4, with 17 bases in between. Germline loops: CDR1 MNHEY, CDR2 SMNVEV (reference sequence).

This clonotype was recorded a few times. The rearrangement links TRBV24-1 to TRBJ2-5; D might be TRBD1 (6 bases). The CDR3 runs to 14 residues. The V end lost 5 bases, the J end lost 4 bases, and 13 bases lay between the germline ends. The germline V gene has CDR1 KGHDR and CDR2 SFDVKD. CDR3 coding DNA: TGTGCCACCAGTGCCCATGGACAGATAGAGACCCAGTACTTC. Its protein is CATSAHGQIETQYF.

This clonotype appeared many times. The rearrangement joins TRBV3-1 to TRBJ2-2; 7 positions match TRBD1. Germline CDR1 and CDR2: LGHDT and YNNKEL (reference sequence). This CDR3 is 16 amino acids long. The V and J ends lost 2 bases and 2 bases, in that order; junction bases with no gene match: 5. The CDR3 DNA is TGTGCCAGCAGCCAATTCACAGGGGAAAACACCGGGGAGCTGTTTTTT. This sequence encodes CASSQFTGENTGELFF. Full variable domain (outside the CDR3, taken from reference TRBV3-1 and TRBJ2-2): DTAVSQTPKYLVTQMGNDKSIKCEQNLGHDTMYWYKQDSKKFLKIMFSYNNKELIINETVPNRFSPKSPDKAHLNLHINSLELGDSAVYFCASSQFTGENTGELFFGEGSRLTVL.

At least ten counts were recorded for this clonotype. This chain joins TRBV12-3 or TRBV12-4 and TRBJ2-1; 11 bases map to TRBD2. The CDR3 has 18 residues. V lost 3 bases to trimming and J lost 2 bases; unmatched junction nucleotides: 9. This CDR3 is CASSFLTSGMAAYNEQFF. The CDR3, as DNA: TGTGCCAGCAGTTTTTTGACTAGCGGGATGGCGGCCTACAATGAGCAGTTCTTC.

The rearrangement joins TRBV9 to TRBJ2-5; 8 nucleotides align to TRBD2. CDR1 and CDR2 from the germline V gene are SGDLS and YYNGEE. The CDR3 is made up of 15 amino acids. V dropped 0 bases and J dropped 5; count of bases not matched to a gene: 6. The CDR3, as DNA: TGTGCCAGCAGCGTAGGCCGGGAGGGATGGGAGACCCAGTACTTC. Its translation: CASSVGREGWETQYF.

V gene TRBV6-2 or TRBV6-3 combines with J gene TRBJ1-1, with D perhaps matching TRBD1 (5 bases). V was pared by 2 bases and J by 1 base, with 8 bases between. The germline V gene has CDR1 MNHEY and CDR2 SVGEGT. The CDR3 spans 14 residues. The CDR3 protein is CASSYMGTNTEAFF. Here the CDR3 DNA reads TGTGCCAGCAGTTACATGGGGACGAACACTGAAGCTTTCTTT.

The chain links TRBV2 to TRBJ2-6, with a tentative D call TRBD1 (7 bases). The germline V gene has CDR1 SNHLY and CDR2 FYNNEI. The CDR3 is made up of 15 amino acids. This CDR3 reads CAREEGARGANVLTF. As DNA, the CDR3 is TGTGCGAGGGAGGAGGGGGCGCGGGGGGCCAACGTCCTGACTTTC.

This clonotype was found many times. This chain links TRBV6-1 with TRBJ2-7; 10 bases align to TRBD1. Germline-derived CDR1 and CDR2 are MNHNS and SASEGT. V was pared by 4 bases and J by 2 bases, with 5 bases of the junction left unmatched. The CDR3 is 15 amino acids. The CDR3 is CASSVAGTGAYEQYF. Here the CDR3 DNA reads TGTGCCAGCAGTGTGGCCGGGACAGGGGCCTACGAGCAGTACTTC.

This clonotype occurred many times. J is TRBJ2-7 and V is TRBV2, with 9 bases matching TRBD1. Germline CDR1 and CDR2: SNHLY and FYNNEI. The junction had 4 bases not matched to a gene; V was cut back by 4 bases and J by 3 bases. CDR3 length equals 14 residues. The CDR3 protein is CASSAGQGLYEQYF. Written as DNA, the CDR3 is TGTGCCAGCAGTGCGGGACAGGGTCTCTACGAGCAGTACTTC. The full variable domain, its missing parts supplied by reference TRBV2 and TRBJ2-7, is EPEVTQTPSHQVTQMGQEVILRCVPISNHLYFYWYRQILGQKVEFLVSFYNNEISEKSEIFDDQFSVERPDGSNFTLKIRSTKLEDSAMYFCASSAGQGLYEQYFGPGTRLTVT.

The chain has TRBV28 and TRBJ2-3, with 7 bases lining up with TRBD2. The length of the CDR3 is 16 residues. CDR1 and CDR2 from the germline V gene are MDHEN and SYDVKM. V lost 4 bases and J lost 3; bases outside the gene matches: 10. CDR3 loop: CASSSPVRDYTDTQYF. CDR3 in DNA: TGTGCCAGCAGTTCTCCCGTCCGGGACTATACAGATACGCAGTATTTT.

This clonotype was picked up many times. The chain couples TRBV7-9 to TRBJ2-7; a possible D gene is TRBD1 (5 bases). CDR1 SEHNR and CDR2 FQNEAQ come from the germline V gene (reference sequence). CDR3 size: 13 residues. Trimming cost V 4 bases and J 6 bases, with 13 bases left between them. The CDR3 region is CASSSDKTREQYF. The CDR3 nucleotides read TGTGCCAGCAGCTCGGACAAGACTCGCGAGCAGTACTTC. The whole variable domain, remainder taken from reference TRBV7-9 and TRBJ2-7, is DTGVSQNPRHKITKRGQNVTFRCDPISEHNRLYWYRQTLGQGPEFLTYFQNEAQLEKSRLLSDRFSAERPKGSFSTLEIQRTEQGDSAMYLCASSSDKTREQYFGPGTRLTVT.

This chain joins TRBV6-1 and TRBJ2-5; the match to TRBD1 covers 7 bases. Looked up from germline, CDR1 is MNHNS and CDR2 is SASEGT. The V segment lost 5 bases and the J segment 4 bases; nucleotides outside the gene matches: 4. CDR3 size: 13 residues. CDR3 nucleotide sequence: TGTGCCAGCAGTCTGACAGGGATAGAGACCCAGTACTTC. Its protein product is CASSLTGIETQYF.

This clonotype was detected many times. The V gene is TRBV7-8, the J gene TRBJ2-7, with D perhaps TRBD1 (5 bases). The CDR3 covers 17 residues. Trimming cost V 3 bases and J 6 bases, with 24 bases left between them. In germline, CDR1 is SGHVS, CDR2 FQNEAQ. The CDR3 is CASSFSFITTGFPEQYF. In DNA form, the CDR3 reads TGTGCCAGCAGCTTTTCCTTCATTACCACAGGTTTCCCCGAGCAGTACTTC.